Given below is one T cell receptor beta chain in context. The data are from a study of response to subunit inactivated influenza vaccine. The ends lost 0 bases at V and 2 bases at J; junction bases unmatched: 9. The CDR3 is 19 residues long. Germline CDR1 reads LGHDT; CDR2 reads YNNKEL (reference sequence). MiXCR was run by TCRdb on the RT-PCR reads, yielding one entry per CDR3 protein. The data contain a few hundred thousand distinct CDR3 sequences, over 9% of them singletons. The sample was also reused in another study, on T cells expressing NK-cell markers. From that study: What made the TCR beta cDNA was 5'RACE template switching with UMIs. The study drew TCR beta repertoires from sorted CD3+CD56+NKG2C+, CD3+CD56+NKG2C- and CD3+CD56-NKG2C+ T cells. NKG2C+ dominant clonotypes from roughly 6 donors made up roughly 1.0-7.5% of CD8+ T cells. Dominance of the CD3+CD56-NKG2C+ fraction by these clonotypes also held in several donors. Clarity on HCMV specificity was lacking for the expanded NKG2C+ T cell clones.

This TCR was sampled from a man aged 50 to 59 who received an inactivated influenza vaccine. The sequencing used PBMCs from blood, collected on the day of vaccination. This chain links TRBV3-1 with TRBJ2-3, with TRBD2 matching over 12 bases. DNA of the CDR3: TGTGCCAGCAGCCAAGAGCGGACTAGCGGGGTACAATACACAGATACGCAGTATTTT. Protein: CASSQERTSGVQYTDTQYF.